The 7 T cell receptor beta chains below come from one sample, sequenced in a study of early stage breast cancer tumors. Using immunoSEQ multiplex PCR, the repertoire was profiled, and TCRdb retains in-frame clones only, with some absent. The repertoire consists of some 3,600 clones, with about two thirds occurring once and the leading ten covering less than 20%. Sequencing was performed on breast tumor tissue. All receptors derive from a person aged 35-50 years with breast cancer.

The chain joins TRBV10-3 to TRBJ2-4, with TRBD2 matching 7 bases. V lost 10 bases to trimming and J lost 3 bases; unmatched junction nucleotides: 3. The CDR3 covers 12 residues. In germline, CDR1 is ENHRY, CDR2 SYGVKD. The CDR3 loop reads CATTSDKNIQYF. The CDR3 bases are TGTGCCACAACTAGCGACAAAAACATTCAGTACTTC.

This chain links TRBV7-2 with TRBJ2-7, with 7 bases that match TRBD2. Germline loops: CDR1 SGHTA, CDR2 FQGNSA. V lost 1 base and J lost 7; bases outside the gene matches: 7. The CDR3 is 14 amino acids. For the CDR3, the DNA is TGTGCCAGCAGCTTAGATACAGCGGGGATAGAGCAGTACTTC. Amino acid sequence: CASSLDTAGIEQYF.

This clone was found a few times. This chain links TRBV7-9 with TRBJ1-1; D is possibly TRBD1 (5 bases). Per germline, CDR1 SEHNR and CDR2 FQNEAQ (reference sequence). This CDR3 comprises 14 residues. V was pared by 7 bases and J by 4 bases, with 16 bases between. CDR3 nucleotide sequence: TGTGCCAGCACTGTATCGGTGGGGGGCACTGAAGCTTTCTTT. Translating gives CASTVSVGGTEAFF.

The J gene is TRBJ2-7, the V gene TRBV18; TRBD2 might be the D (6 bases). Per the germline V gene, CDR1 is KGHSH and CDR2 is LQKENI. V lost 1 base to trimming and J lost 6 bases, with 22 bases between them. CDR3 size: 17 residues. CDR3 coding DNA: TGTGCCAGCTCACCACGCAAGGGGCCCGGGAGCGGTGGCGAGCAGTACTTC. This gives the protein CASSPRKGPGSGGEQYF.

This clone has a handful of counts. The V gene is TRBV19, the J gene TRBJ1-4; possibly TRBD1 for D (6 bases). Trimming stripped 5 bases from V and 0 bases from J, with 22 bases between. The germline V gene encodes CDR1 LNHDA and CDR2 SQIVND (reference sequence). This CDR3 has 19 residues. The CDR3 here is CASSSLFRGQGPTNEKLFF. CDR3 DNA sequence: TGTGCCAGTAGTTCACTGTTCAGGGGCCAGGGGCCAACTAATGAAAAACTGTTTTTT.

This clone was observed a few times. The chain has TRBV2 and TRBJ2-3; D not certain. V lost 1 base and J lost 1, with 9 bases in between. The CDR3 is 15 residues long. From germline, CDR1 is SNHLY and CDR2 FYNNEI. CDR3 nucleotides: TGTGCCAGCAGTGAAGAGTTGGCAGGCACAGATACGCAGTATTTT. Translated, it gives CASSEELAGTDTQYF.

The chain carries TRBV4-1 and TRBJ2-1; unclear D gene. V lost 2 bases, J lost 6 bases, and 8 bases lay in between. Germline V gene data show CDR1 as MGHRA and CDR2 as YSYEKL. The CDR3 spans 13 residues. This CDR3 reads CASSQKSGNEQFF. The CDR3 nucleotides are TGCGCCAGCAGCCAAAAATCGGGCAATGAGCAGTTCTTC.